Listed below are T cell receptor beta chains from one sample, sequenced in a study of cytomegalovirus exposure and HLA in healthy donors. Measured with immunoSEQ multiplex PCR; TCRdb has only the in-frame clones, and not every one. The sample contains tens of thousands of clones, 60% to 80% of which appear only once. The sequenced sample consisted of PBMCs. All receptors come from a woman in her 30s in good health and CMV-seronegative. Each CDR3 is given with its conserved first and last residue. A D gene is named only where the DNA matches it firmly. Clone size, where shown, is once, few, many, or a class for clones that have expanded.

length: 14
size: .
V: TRBV5-1
J: TRBJ1-1
D: .
CDR3: CASSSQGTGTEAFF
DNA: TGCGCCAGCAGCTCACAGGGTACTGGCACTGAAGCTTTCTTT

length: 13
size: .
V: TRBV10-2
J: TRBJ1-1
D: .
CDR3: CASSDNRVAEAFF
DNA: TGCGCCAGCAGTGACAACAGGGTCGCTGAAGCTTTCTTT

length: 15
size: once
V: TRBV7-9
J: TRBJ2-1
D: .
CDR3: CASSSRPGDNNEQFF
DNA: TGTGCCAGCAGCTCACGTCCCGGGGACAACAATGAGCAGTTCTTC

length: 15
size: few
V: TRBV30
J: TRBJ1-1
D: .
CDR3: CAWSHQAQGNTEAFF
DNA: TGTGCCTGGAGCCATCAGGCGCAAGGGAACACTGAAGCTTTCTTT

length: 19
size: .
V: TRBV2
J: TRBJ2-7
D: TRBD1
CDR3: CASSVIYGLGTGYGPEQYF
DNA: TGTGCCAGCAGTGTTATCTACGGGTTAGGGACAGGGTATGGTCCCGAGCAGTACTTC

length: 18
size: .
V: TRBV7-9
J: TRBJ1-4
D: TRBD1
CDR3: CASSMVGTGVATNEKLFF
DNA: TGTGCCAGCAGCATGGTAGGGACAGGGGTTGCAACTAATGAAAAACTGTTTTTT

length: 13
size: .
V: TRBV9
J: TRBJ1-2
D: TRBD1
CDR3: CASSTQGAYGYTF
DNA: TGTGCCAGCAGCACACAGGGGGCCTATGGCTACACCTTC

length: 14
size: few
V: TRBV30
J: TRBJ1-1
D: .
CDR3: CAWSSTRGNTEAFF
DNA: TGTGCCTGGAGTTCCACCAGGGGTAACACTGAAGCTTTCTTT

length: 18
size: .
V: TRBV13
J: TRBJ2-1
D: TRBD2
CDR3: CASSSSREGLMNNNEQFF
DNA: TGTGCCAGCAGCTCTTCACGGGAGGGTCTAATGAATAACAATGAGCAGTTCTTC

length: 16
size: .
V: TRBV19
J: TRBJ2-7
D: TRBD1
CDR3: CASSSSPRTGASEQYF
DNA: TGTGCCAGTAGCTCTAGCCCACGGACAGGAGCCTCCGAGCAGTACTTC

length: 12
size: .
V: TRBV10-3
J: TRBJ2-7
D: .
CDR3: CAISAGNYEQYF
DNA: TGTGCCATCAGTGCCGGGAACTACGAGCAGTACTTC

length: 12
size: .
V: TRBV7-8
J: TRBJ2-3
D: .
CDR3: CASSLDSGAKYF
DNA: TGTGCCAGCAGCTTAGATTCAGGGGCAAAGTATTTT

length: 14
size: .
V: TRBV5-1
J: TRBJ1-6
D: TRBD1
CDR3: CASTRQGGDSPLHF
DNA: TGCGCCAGCACCCGACAGGGCGGTGATTCACCCCTCCACTTT

length: 13
size: .
V: TRBV13
J: TRBJ1-2
D: .
CDR3: CASRDVGSYGYTF
DNA: TGTGCCAGCAGGGACGTAGGGAGCTATGGCTACACCTTC

length: 14
size: .
V: TRBV13
J: TRBJ2-5
D: .
CDR3: CASSSSSEGETQYF
DNA: TGTGCCAGCAGCTCTTCTTCGGAGGGGGAGACCCAGTACTTC

length: 16
size: few
V: TRBV7-8
J: TRBJ2-7
D: TRBD1
CDR3: CASSRSLRQGAYEQYF
DNA: TGTGCCAGCAGCCGATCCCTTAGACAGGGAGCCTACGAGCAGTACTTC

length: 14
size: few
V: TRBV7-6
J: TRBJ1-1
D: TRBD1
CDR3: CASSLYEGASEAFF
DNA: TGTGCCAGCAGCTTATACGAGGGGGCGAGTGAAGCTTTCTTT

length: 17
size: .
V: TRBV11-3
J: TRBJ2-1
D: TRBD1
CDR3: CASSLDLGQGAYNEQFF
DNA: TGTGCCAGCAGCTTAGATCTGGGACAGGGGGCCTACAATGAGCAGTTCTTC

length: 18
size: .
V: TRBV19
J: TRBJ2-3
D: TRBD2
CDR3: CASSIARLAGVGTDTQYF
DNA: TGTGCCAGTAGTATAGCCCGACTAGCGGGAGTCGGGACAGATACGCAGTATTTT

length: 14
size: few
V: TRBV11-2
J: TRBJ2-5
D: TRBD1
CDR3: CASSLDRDSLLGYF
DNA: TGTGCCAGCAGCTTAGATCGGGACAGCCTCCTGGGGTACTTC

length: 15
size: .
V: TRBV6-5
J: TRBJ2-1
D: TRBD2
CDR3: CASSYYQRGGNEQFF
DNA: TGTGCCAGCAGTTACTACCAGCGGGGGGGCAATGAGCAGTTCTTC

length: 13
size: few
V: TRBV5-6
J: TRBJ1-2
D: .
CDR3: CASSLNKGDGYTF
DNA: TGTGCCAGCAGCTTGAATAAGGGGGATGGCTACACCTTC

length: 14
size: few
V: TRBV12-1
J: TRBJ1-2
D: .
CDR3: CASSFIRGGYGYTF
DNA: TGTGCCAGCAGCTTTATTCGGGGAGGTTATGGCTACACCTTC

length: 18
size: .
V: TRBV4-2
J: TRBJ2-7
D: .
CDR3: CASSQEGGGQTSSYEQYF
DNA: TGTGCCAGCAGCCAAGAAGGAGGTGGACAGACAAGCTCCTACGAGCAGTACTTC

length: 12
size: .
V: TRBV4-1
J: TRBJ1-1
D: .
CDR3: CASSQEYTEDFF
DNA: TGCGCCAGCAGCCAAGAGTATACTGAAGATTTCTTT

length: 15
size: few
V: TRBV7-3
J: TRBJ2-3
D: .
CDR3: CASSDSGFSTDTQYF
DNA: TGTGCCAGCAGCGATAGCGGATTTAGCACAGATACGCAGTATTTT

length: 14
size: .
V: TRBV10-1
J: TRBJ2-1
D: TRBD2
CDR3: CASSVAGALNEQFF
DNA: TGCGCCAGCAGTGTGGCGGGAGCCTTGAATGAGCAGTTCTTC

length: 13
size: few
V: TRBV2
J: TRBJ2-1
D: TRBD2
CDR3: CASYQRGGRRQFF
DNA: TGTGCCAGCTACCAACGGGGGGGGCGCCGGCAGTTCTTC

length: 20
size: few
V: TRBV4-2
J: TRBJ2-7
D: TRBD1
CDR3: CASSQEGGRGLMRTTYEQYF
DNA: TGTGCCAGCAGCCAAGAAGGAGGCAGGGGGCTTATGCGGACTACCTACGAGCAGTACTTC

length: 12
size: .
V: TRBV30
J: TRBJ2-7
D: .
CDR3: CAWSPGPYEQYF
DNA: TGTGCCTGGAGTCCAGGCCCCTACGAGCAGTACTTC

length: 13
size: few
V: TRBV27
J: TRBJ1-6
D: .
CDR3: CASSWGVDSPLHF
DNA: TGTGCCAGCAGTTGGGGGGTAGATTCACCCCTCCACTTT

length: 14
size: .
V: TRBV28
J: TRBJ1-1
D: .
CDR3: CASSFGQRNTEAFF
DNA: TGTGCCAGCAGTTTCGGACAGCGAAACACTGAAGCTTTCTTT

length: 14
size: .
V: TRBV6-4
J: TRBJ1-1
D: .
CDR3: CASRPDGGLTEAFF
DNA: TGTGCCAGCAGACCGGACGGGGGTTTGACTGAAGCTTTCTTT

length: 15
size: .
V: TRBV19
J: TRBJ1-2
D: .
CDR3: CASSIPGLQSDGYTF
DNA: TGTGCCAGTAGTATCCCGGGACTCCAAAGCGATGGCTACACCTTC

length: 15
size: .
V: TRBV7-3
J: TRBJ2-1
D: TRBD1
CDR3: CASSPQGDPYNEQFF
DNA: TGTGCCAGCAGCCCTCAGGGGGACCCCTACAATGAGCAGTTCTTC

length: 16
size: few
V: TRBV15
J: TRBJ1-5
D: TRBD1
CDR3: CATSNVGQGRSQPQHF
DNA: TGTGCCACCAGCAACGTCGGACAGGGGAGAAGTCAGCCCCAGCATTTT

length: 13
size: .
V: TRBV6-1
J: TRBJ1-2
D: TRBD1
CDR3: CASRETGDYGYTF
DNA: TGTGCCAGCAGAGAGACAGGGGACTATGGCTACACCTTC

length: 16
size: once
V: TRBV4-2
J: TRBJ2-3
D: .
CDR3: CASSSDLSGPTDTQYF
DNA: TGTGCCAGCAGCTCTGACCTTAGCGGCCCCACAGATACGCAGTATTTT

length: 14
size: .
V: TRBV11-3
J: TRBJ2-5
D: .
CDR3: CASSPRDIQETQYF
DNA: TGTGCCAGCAGCCCCCGAGACATCCAAGAGACCCAGTACTTC

length: 15
size: .
V: TRBV4-2
J: TRBJ1-6
D: TRBD1
CDR3: CASSQVGTDYSPLHF
DNA: TGTGCCAGCAGCCAAGTCGGGACAGATTATTCACCCCTCCACTTT

length: 15
size: .
V: TRBV14
J: TRBJ1-6
D: .
CDR3: CASSLSGIYNSPLHF
DNA: TGTGCCAGCAGCCTCTCGGGGATTTATAATTCACCCCTCCACTTT

length: 15
size: .
V: TRBV19
J: TRBJ1-1
D: TRBD1
CDR3: CASSMGERGPSEAFF
DNA: TGTGCCAGTAGTATGGGGGAGAGGGGGCCGAGTGAAGCTTTCTTT

length: 14
size: .
V: TRBV5-1
J: TRBJ1-2
D: .
CDR3: CASSLVGTVDGYTF
DNA: TGCGCCAGCAGCTTGGTAGGCACAGTCGATGGCTACACCTTC

length: 17
size: few
V: TRBV6-4
J: TRBJ1-2
D: TRBD1
CDR3: CASSDSGTGGPGYGYTF
DNA: TGTGCCAGCAGTGACTCCGGGACAGGGGGTCCTGGCTATGGCTACACCTTC

length: 14
size: .
V: TRBV18
J: TRBJ2-2
D: .
CDR3: CASSPNRNTGELFF
DNA: TGTGCCAGCTCACCGAACAGGAACACCGGGGAGCTGTTTTTT

length: 15
size: .
V: TRBV6-5
J: TRBJ1-1
D: TRBD1
CDR3: CASSVNRGGNTEAFF
DNA: TGTGCCAGCAGTGTAAACAGGGGGGGGAACACTGAAGCTTTCTTT

length: 14
size: .
V: TRBV7-2
J: TRBJ2-7
D: .
CDR3: CASSSAGGRYEQYF
DNA: TGTGCCAGCAGCTCGGCCGGTGGGCGATACGAGCAGTACTTC

length: 14
size: once
V: TRBV7-9
J: TRBJ1-2
D: TRBD1
CDR3: CASSVGQGSYGYTF
DNA: TGTGCCAGCAGCGTCGGACAGGGGTCATACGGCTACACCTTC

length: 12
size: .
V: TRBV7-2
J: TRBJ1-1
D: TRBD1
CDR3: CASSTTGSEAFF
DNA: TGTGCCAGCAGCACGACAGGGTCTGAAGCTTTCTTT

length: 14
size: few
V: TRBV6-1
J: TRBJ1-4
D: .
CDR3: CASSPRQTNEKLFF
DNA: TGTGCCAGCAGTCCTCGACAGACTAATGAAAAACTGTTTTTT